These T cell receptor beta chains were read from a single sample in a study of blood T cells in healthy people across ages. TCRdb redid the calling of the 5' RACE reads with MiXCR, one entry per CDR3 protein. This sample has over 1,500,000 distinct CDR3 sequences, with roughly 52% found just once. Specimen: blood. The source is a woman aged 40-49 years in good health. Both conserved end residues are part of each CDR3. The D gene is left open where the match is weak. Only some rows state a clone size, as once, few, many or a class for expanded clones.

j_call: TRBJ2-3; clone_size: few; v_call: TRBV25-1; d_call: -; cdr3_aa: CASGSVADTQYF; cdr3_nt: TGTGCCAGCGGGTCAGTGGCAGATACGCAGTATTTT
j_call: TRBJ2-7; clone_size: -; v_call: TRBV10-3; d_call: TRBD2; cdr3_aa: CAISDPGGLNEQYF; cdr3_nt: TGTGCCATCAGTGACCCGGGGGGGCTCAACGAGCAGTACTTC
j_call: TRBJ2-7; clone_size: -; v_call: TRBV15; d_call: TRBD1; cdr3_aa: CATSVDRDPSYEQYF; cdr3_nt: TGTGCCACCAGCGTAGACAGGGATCCTTCCTACGAGCAGTACTTC
j_call: TRBJ2-2; clone_size: -; v_call: TRBV3-1; d_call: TRBD2; cdr3_aa: CASSQGSGGLSTGELFF; cdr3_nt: TGTGCCAGCAGCCAAGGTAGCGGGGGGCTTAGCACCGGGGAGCTGTTTTTT
j_call: TRBJ1-2; clone_size: many; v_call: TRBV28; d_call: TRBD1; cdr3_aa: CASSPPGQGDGYTF; cdr3_nt: TGTGCCAGCAGTCCACCGGGACAGGGGGATGGCTACACCTTC
j_call: TRBJ2-1; clone_size: few; v_call: TRBV20-1; d_call: -; cdr3_aa: CSAPPFREGEFF; cdr3_nt: TGCAGTGCTCCGCCCTTTAGGGAGGGGGAGTTCTTC
j_call: TRBJ2-5; clone_size: few; v_call: TRBV11-2; d_call: -; cdr3_aa: CASSSHGQSQETQYF; cdr3_nt: TGTGCCAGCAGCTCCCATGGACAGAGCCAAGAGACCCAGTACTTC
j_call: TRBJ1-4; clone_size: -; v_call: TRBV7-2; d_call: TRBD1; cdr3_aa: CASSRPGGGEKLFF; cdr3_nt: TGTGCCAGCAGCCGGCCAGGGGGTGGCGAAAAACTGTTTTTT
j_call: TRBJ2-1; clone_size: -; v_call: TRBV6-2/TRBV6-3; d_call: TRBD2; cdr3_aa: CASRVPSGGLNEQFF; cdr3_nt: TGTGCCAGCAGGGTCCCTAGCGGGGGGCTGAATGAGCAGTTCTTC
j_call: TRBJ2-7; clone_size: -; v_call: TRBV5-1; d_call: TRBD2; cdr3_aa: CASSLGLAGGLSYEQYF; cdr3_nt: TGCGCCAGCAGCTTGGGTCTAGCGGGGGGCCTATCCTACGAGCAGTACTTC
j_call: TRBJ2-1; clone_size: -; v_call: TRBV6-5; d_call: TRBD2; cdr3_aa: CASRTGGTYNEQFF; cdr3_nt: TGTGCCAGCAGAACGGGGGGGACCTACAATGAGCAGTTCTTC
j_call: TRBJ1-2; clone_size: -; v_call: TRBV12-3/TRBV12-4; d_call: TRBD1; cdr3_aa: CASSTGTGHGYTF; cdr3_nt: TGTGCCAGCAGTACCGGGACAGGGCATGGCTACACCTTC
j_call: TRBJ1-2; clone_size: once; v_call: TRBV6-1; d_call: TRBD1; cdr3_aa: CASALTGTVYGYTF; cdr3_nt: TGTGCCAGCGCCCTCACAGGGACAGTCTATGGCTACACCTTC
j_call: TRBJ2-1; clone_size: -; v_call: TRBV20-1; d_call: -; cdr3_aa: CSARDWRGDEQFF; cdr3_nt: TGCAGTGCTAGAGATTGGAGGGGCGATGAGCAGTTCTTC
j_call: TRBJ2-3; clone_size: few; v_call: TRBV5-1; d_call: -; cdr3_aa: CASQGDTTDTQYF; cdr3_nt: TGCGCCAGCCAAGGGGATACCACAGATACGCAGTATTTT
j_call: TRBJ2-5; clone_size: few; v_call: TRBV2; d_call: -; cdr3_aa: CASSEAWAGQETQYF; cdr3_nt: TGTGCCAGCAGTGAAGCATGGGCCGGTCAAGAGACCCAGTACTTC